The 10 T cell receptor beta chains below come from one sample, sequenced in a study of monozygotic twins with inflammatory bowel disease. TCRdb re-called the 5' RACE reads; every CDR3 protein appears as one record, without DNA. The table counts a few hundred thousand distinct CDR3 sequences; under 3% lies in the top ten. Sequenced sample: blood. These receptors originate from a human donor with ulcerative colitis or Crohn's disease, or a healthy co-twin of an affected twin (not recorded which).

This chain joins TRBV5-1 and TRBJ1-2; TCRdb designates TRBD1, a call that cannot be tested without DNA. Germline lookup yields CDR1 SGHRS and CDR2 YFSETQ. This CDR3 contains 15 residues. The CDR3 here is CASSVNREPNYGYTF.

This chain connects TRBV7-2 to TRBJ2-3. The CDR3 loop spans 16 amino acids. From germline, CDR1 is SGHTA and CDR2 FQGNSA. CDR3 loop: CASSLAGSSSTDTQYF.

The chain carries TRBV5-1 and TRBJ1-2. Germline values: CDR1 SGHRS, CDR2 YFSETQ. The length of the CDR3 is 14 residues. The CDR3 is CASSLEGSLYGYTF.

V is TRBV29-1 and J is TRBJ2-1; without DNA, the TCRdb call of TRBD2 cannot be checked. The CDR3 length is 13 residues. Germline assignment: CDR1 SQVTM and CDR2 ANQGSEA. CDR3 sequence reads: CSVLAGVHNEQFF.

The J gene is TRBJ2-2, the V gene TRBV11-2; the TRBD2 assignment by TCRdb is unverifiable without DNA. Germline V gene lookup returns CDR1 SGHAT and CDR2 FQNNGV. The CDR3 loop spans 15 amino acids. CDR3 protein: CASSLASGGSGELFF.

This chain uses TRBV29-1 with TRBJ2-7; TCRdb outputs TRBD2, but without DNA this stays unchecked. The CDR3 totals 14 residues. Germline V gene data show CDR1 as SQVTM and CDR2 as ANQGSEA. The CDR3 loop reads CSVESSPLVGEQYF.

The chain is built from TRBV5-1 and TRBJ1-1; TCRdb lists TRBD1, though no DNA is available to test this call. This CDR3 has 14 residues. CDR1 is SGHRS and CDR2 is YFSETQ in the germline V gene. CDR3 residues: CASSEGTANTEAFF.

The V gene is TRBV6-1, the J gene TRBJ2-2; the TRBD1 assignment by TCRdb is unverifiable without DNA. Germline V lookup: CDR1 MNHNS, CDR2 SASEGT. The CDR3 has 14 amino acids. The CDR3 sequence is CASSKQGFTGELFF.

The J gene is TRBJ1-5, the V gene TRBV18. The CDR3 consists of 15 residues. CDR1 and CDR2 (germline): KGHSH, LQKENI. The CDR3 spells CASSPRGSSNQPQHF.

V usage is TRBV10-3 and J usage is TRBJ1-5; TCRdb picks TRBD1, but there is no DNA to check that call. This CDR3 has 16 amino acids. The germline CDR1 and CDR2 sequences are ENHRY and SYGVKD. The CDR3 protein is CAISRTGPDSNQPQHF.